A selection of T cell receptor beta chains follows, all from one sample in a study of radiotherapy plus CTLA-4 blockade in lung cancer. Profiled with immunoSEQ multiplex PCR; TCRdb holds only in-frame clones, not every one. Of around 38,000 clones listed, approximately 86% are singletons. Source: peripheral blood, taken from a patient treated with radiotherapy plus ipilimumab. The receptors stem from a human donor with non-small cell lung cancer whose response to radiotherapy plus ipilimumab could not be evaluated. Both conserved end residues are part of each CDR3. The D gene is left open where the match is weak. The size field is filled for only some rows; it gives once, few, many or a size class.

CDR3aa: CASSESGREGKQFF; CDR3nt: TGCGCCAGCAGTGAGTCGGGACGGGAGGGCAAGCAGTTCTTC; d_gene: TRBD2; v_gene: TRBV10-1; j_gene: TRBJ2-1; abundance: -
CDR3aa: CASSGQGALGLYNSPLHF; CDR3nt: TGTGCCAGCAGCGGACAGGGGGCACTTGGGCTCTATAATTCACCCCTCCACTTT; d_gene: TRBD1; v_gene: TRBV2; j_gene: TRBJ1-6; abundance: -
CDR3aa: CASSQYYEQYF; CDR3nt: TGCGCCAGCAGCCAGTACTACGAGCAGTACTTC; d_gene: -; v_gene: TRBV28; j_gene: TRBJ2-7; abundance: -
CDR3aa: CASSQGASAYEQYF; CDR3nt: TGCGCCAGCAGCCAAGGGGCTAGCGCATACGAGCAGTACTTC; d_gene: -; v_gene: TRBV4-1; j_gene: TRBJ2-7; abundance: few
CDR3aa: CASSSTDSMNTEAFF; CDR3nt: TGTGCCAGCAGTTCGACGGACAGCATGAACACTGAAGCTTTCTTT; d_gene: -; v_gene: TRBV6-6; j_gene: TRBJ1-1; abundance: -
CDR3aa: CASSWYRESDLINYGYTF; CDR3nt: TGTGCCAGCAGCTGGTACAGGGAATCAGACCTAATCAACTATGGCTACACCTTC; d_gene: -; v_gene: TRBV12-1; j_gene: TRBJ1-2; abundance: -
CDR3aa: CASSRTPDQPQHF; CDR3nt: TGTGCCAGCAGCCGTACACCCGATCAGCCCCAGCATTTT; d_gene: -; v_gene: TRBV6-1; j_gene: TRBJ1-5; abundance: few
CDR3aa: CASTPYNEQFF; CDR3nt: TGTGCCAGCACCCCATACAATGAGCAGTTCTTC; d_gene: -; v_gene: TRBV7-8; j_gene: TRBJ2-1; abundance: -
CDR3aa: CASSSGKADTQYF; CDR3nt: TGTGCTAGCAGCTCGGGGAAGGCAGATACGCAGTATTTT; d_gene: -; v_gene: TRBV7-7; j_gene: TRBJ2-3; abundance: -
CDR3aa: CASSESQGGFSEQFF; CDR3nt: TGCGCCAGCAGTGAGTCCCAGGGTGGGTTTTCCGAGCAGTTCTTC; d_gene: -; v_gene: TRBV10-2; j_gene: TRBJ2-1; abundance: -
CDR3aa: CASSNWGTRAFF; CDR3nt: TGTGCCAGTAGTAACTGGGGGACACGAGCTTTCTTT; d_gene: -; v_gene: TRBV19; j_gene: TRBJ1-1; abundance: few
CDR3aa: CASSPPDRGTYEQYF; CDR3nt: TGTGCCAGCAGCCCTCCGGACAGGGGAACCTACGAGCAGTACTTC; d_gene: TRBD1; v_gene: TRBV4-2; j_gene: TRBJ2-7; abundance: -
CDR3aa: CASSVSGSGNTIYF; CDR3nt: TGTGCCAGCAGCGTATCAGGCTCTGGAAACACCATATATTTT; d_gene: -; v_gene: TRBV9; j_gene: TRBJ1-3; abundance: -
CDR3aa: CASSVDYSSYNEQFF; CDR3nt: TGTGCCAGCAGTGTCGATTATAGCTCCTACAATGAGCAGTTCTTC; d_gene: -; v_gene: TRBV6-5; j_gene: TRBJ2-1; abundance: -
CDR3aa: CASSPGTSGGYETQYF; CDR3nt: TGTGCCAGTAGCCCCGGGACTAGCGGGGGCTACGAGACCCAGTACTTC; d_gene: TRBD2; v_gene: TRBV19; j_gene: TRBJ2-5; abundance: -
CDR3aa: CASSQGATGEAVRGYTF; CDR3nt: TGCGCCAGCAGCCAAGGGGCGACAGGGGAGGCGGTACGGGGCTACACCTTC; d_gene: TRBD1; v_gene: TRBV4-3; j_gene: TRBJ1-2; abundance: -
CDR3aa: CASSGARGNYGYTF; CDR3nt: TGTGCCAGCAGTGGGGCCCGGGGTAACTATGGCTACACCTTC; d_gene: -; v_gene: TRBV2; j_gene: TRBJ1-2; abundance: -
CDR3aa: CASSEYAPVDTQYF; CDR3nt: TGTGCCAGCAGTGAATATGCACCAGTAGATACGCAGTATTTT; d_gene: -; v_gene: TRBV6-1; j_gene: TRBJ2-3; abundance: -
CDR3aa: CASRPGTGVGETQYF; CDR3nt: TGTGCCAGCCGACCCGGGACAGGGGTGGGGGAGACCCAGTACTTC; d_gene: TRBD1; v_gene: TRBV27; j_gene: TRBJ2-5; abundance: -
CDR3aa: CASRRGGRTDTQYF; CDR3nt: TGTGCCAGCCGAAGGGGGGGACGCACAGATACGCAGTATTTT; d_gene: -; v_gene: TRBV7-3; j_gene: TRBJ2-3; abundance: -
CDR3aa: CASSVDRGANVLTF; CDR3nt: TGTGCCAGCAGCGTAGATCGGGGGGCCAACGTCCTGACTTTC; d_gene: -; v_gene: TRBV9; j_gene: TRBJ2-6; abundance: -
CDR3aa: CASSGLKGAPEAFF; CDR3nt: TGTGCCAGCAGTGGTCTAAAGGGGGCGCCTGAAGCTTTCTTT; d_gene: TRBD1; v_gene: TRBV2; j_gene: TRBJ1-1; abundance: -
CDR3aa: CASSLGSYNEQFF; CDR3nt: TGTGCCAGCAGCTTAGGCAGTTACAATGAGCAGTTCTTC; d_gene: -; v_gene: TRBV7-2; j_gene: TRBJ2-1; abundance: -
CDR3aa: CASSSPSGIGLDTQYF; CDR3nt: TGTGCCAGTAGTTCTCCCTCGGGGATCGGTTTGGATACGCAGTATTTT; d_gene: -; v_gene: TRBV19; j_gene: TRBJ2-3; abundance: -
CDR3aa: CASSDRVGTEAFF; CDR3nt: TGTGCCAGCAGTGACAGGGTGGGCACTGAAGCTTTCTTT; d_gene: -; v_gene: TRBV6-1; j_gene: TRBJ1-1; abundance: -
CDR3aa: CASSPQRQDEQYF; CDR3nt: TGTGCCAGCTCACCTCAGAGACAGGACGAGCAGTACTTC; d_gene: -; v_gene: TRBV18; j_gene: TRBJ2-7; abundance: -
CDR3aa: CASSLDPSPGDTQYF; CDR3nt: TGTGCCAGCAGCTTAGATCCCAGCCCCGGGGATACGCAGTATTTT; d_gene: -; v_gene: TRBV11-2; j_gene: TRBJ2-3; abundance: once
CDR3aa: CASKAQAGNTIYF; CDR3nt: TGTGCCAGCAAAGCCCAGGCTGGAAACACCATATATTTT; d_gene: -; v_gene: TRBV6-6; j_gene: TRBJ1-3; abundance: -
CDR3aa: CASSRPSLGEDQYF; CDR3nt: TGTGCCAGCAGCCGACCCTCCCTGGGGGAGGACCAGTACTTC; d_gene: -; v_gene: TRBV5-4; j_gene: TRBJ2-5; abundance: -
CDR3aa: CASHPTVNTGELFF; CDR3nt: TGCGCCAGCCACCCCACAGTGAACACCGGGGAGCTGTTTTTT; d_gene: -; v_gene: TRBV5-1; j_gene: TRBJ2-2; abundance: -
CDR3aa: CSVVDGWTSDLTDTQYF; CDR3nt: TGCAGCGTTGTAGACGGTTGGACTAGCGATCTCACAGATACGCAGTATTTT; d_gene: TRBD2; v_gene: TRBV29-1; j_gene: TRBJ2-3; abundance: -
CDR3aa: CSARQGYEQYF; CDR3nt: TGCAGTGCTAGGCAGGGTTACGAGCAGTACTTC; d_gene: -; v_gene: TRBV20-1; j_gene: TRBJ2-7; abundance: once
CDR3aa: CASSLRFGGSTQYF; CDR3nt: TGTGCCAGCAGCTTAAGATTCGGCGGGAGTACCCAGTACTTC; d_gene: TRBD2; v_gene: TRBV7-6; j_gene: TRBJ2-5; abundance: -
CDR3aa: CASTGQGDNEQFF; CDR3nt: TGTGCCAGTACGGGACAGGGGGACAATGAGCAGTTCTTC; d_gene: TRBD1; v_gene: TRBV28; j_gene: TRBJ2-1; abundance: -
CDR3aa: CASSLQGPNQPQHF; CDR3nt: TGTGCCAGCAGTTTGCAGGGTCCCAATCAGCCCCAGCATTTT; d_gene: -; v_gene: TRBV28; j_gene: TRBJ1-5; abundance: -
CDR3aa: CASTVSGSSNQPQHF; CDR3nt: TGTGCCAGCACCGTTTCCGGTTCCAGCAATCAGCCCCAGCATTTT; d_gene: -; v_gene: TRBV6-1; j_gene: TRBJ1-5; abundance: -
CDR3aa: CASSPRTSRSYEQYF; CDR3nt: TGTGCCAGCAGCCCACGGACTAGCCGATCCTACGAGCAGTACTTC; d_gene: TRBD2; v_gene: TRBV7-9; j_gene: TRBJ2-7; abundance: -
CDR3aa: CASSPRLSHNTEAFF; CDR3nt: TGTGCCAGCAGTCCCAGATTGTCCCATAACACTGAAGCTTTCTTT; d_gene: -; v_gene: TRBV28; j_gene: TRBJ1-1; abundance: once
CDR3aa: CASRRSGSLSDTQYF; CDR3nt: TGTGCCAGCAGACGAAGCGGGAGTTTGTCAGATACGCAGTATTTT; d_gene: TRBD2; v_gene: TRBV2; j_gene: TRBJ2-3; abundance: -
CDR3aa: CATSSVLGGHYNEQFF; CDR3nt: TGTGCCACCAGCAGTGTCCTAGGAGGGCATTACAATGAGCAGTTCTTC; d_gene: -; v_gene: TRBV15; j_gene: TRBJ2-1; abundance: -
CDR3aa: CASSFGSGGLTGANVLTF; CDR3nt: TGTGCCAGCAGCTTCGGGTCAGGAGGCCTCACTGGGGCCAACGTCCTGACTTTC; d_gene: -; v_gene: TRBV7-3; j_gene: TRBJ2-6; abundance: few
CDR3aa: CASSRVINEKLFF; CDR3nt: TGTGCCAGCAGCAGGGTCATCAATGAAAAACTGTTTTTT; d_gene: -; v_gene: TRBV2; j_gene: TRBJ1-4; abundance: -
CDR3aa: CASSFGTGNTGELFF; CDR3nt: TGCGCCAGCAGCTTCGGGACAGGGAACACCGGGGAGCTGTTTTTT; d_gene: TRBD1; v_gene: TRBV5-1; j_gene: TRBJ2-2; abundance: -
CDR3aa: CASSFGASGGKDTQYF; CDR3nt: TGTGCCAGCAGCTTTGGTGCTAGCGGGGGCAAAGATACGCAGTATTTT; d_gene: TRBD2; v_gene: TRBV7-2; j_gene: TRBJ2-3; abundance: -
CDR3aa: CASSRQGITGDTQYF; CDR3nt: TGTGCCAGCAGCCGACAGGGGATAACAGGGGATACGCAGTATTTT; d_gene: TRBD1; v_gene: TRBV11-2; j_gene: TRBJ2-3; abundance: -
CDR3aa: CSARDRDIQYF; CDR3nt: TGCAGTGCGCGGGACAGGGACATTCAGTACTTC; d_gene: TRBD1; v_gene: TRBV20-1; j_gene: TRBJ2-4; abundance: -
CDR3aa: CASSQVGRGGYNEQFF; CDR3nt: TGTGCCAGCAGCCAAGTGGGGCGGGGGGGATACAATGAGCAGTTCTTC; d_gene: TRBD2; v_gene: TRBV4-2; j_gene: TRBJ2-1; abundance: -
CDR3aa: CASSPSTLWRTGELFF; CDR3nt: TGTGCCAGCAGCCCTAGCACCCTTTGGCGGACCGGGGAGCTGTTTTTT; d_gene: -; v_gene: TRBV7-9; j_gene: TRBJ2-2; abundance: once
CDR3aa: CASSLQTFNSEAFF; CDR3nt: TGTGCCAGCAGCCTACAGACCTTCAATTCTGAAGCTTTCTTT; d_gene: -; v_gene: TRBV7-8; j_gene: TRBJ1-1; abundance: -
CDR3aa: CASSPGRLAGELFF; CDR3nt: TGTGCCAGCAGTCCAGGGCGGTTAGCCGGGGAGCTGTTTTTT; d_gene: -; v_gene: TRBV11-2; j_gene: TRBJ2-2; abundance: -